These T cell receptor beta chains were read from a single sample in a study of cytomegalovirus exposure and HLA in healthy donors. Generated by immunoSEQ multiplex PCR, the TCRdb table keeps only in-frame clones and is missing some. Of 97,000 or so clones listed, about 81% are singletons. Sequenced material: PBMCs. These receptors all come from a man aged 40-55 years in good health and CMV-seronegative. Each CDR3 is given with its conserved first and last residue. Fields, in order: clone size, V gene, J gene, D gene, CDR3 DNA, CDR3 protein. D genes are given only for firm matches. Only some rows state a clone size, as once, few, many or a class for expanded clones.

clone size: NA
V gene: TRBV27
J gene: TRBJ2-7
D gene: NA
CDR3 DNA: TGTGCCAGCAGTGCGGGCCTTTACTACGAGCAGTACTTC
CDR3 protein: CASSAGLYYEQYF

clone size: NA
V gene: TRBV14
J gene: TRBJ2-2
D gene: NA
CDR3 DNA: TGTGCCAGCAGCCCAGTATGGAACACCGGGGAGCTGTTTTTT
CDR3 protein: CASSPVWNTGELFF

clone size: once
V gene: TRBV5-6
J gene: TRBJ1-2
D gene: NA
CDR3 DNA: TGTGCCAGCAGCTTGGCCGCATCAGGGGCGATCTATGGCTACACCTTC
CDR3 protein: CASSLAASGAIYGYTF

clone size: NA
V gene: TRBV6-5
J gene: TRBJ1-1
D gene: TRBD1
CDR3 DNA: TGTGCCAGCACCAAGGCAGGGGGATTAGGCACTGAAGCTTTCTTT
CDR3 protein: CASTKAGGLGTEAFF

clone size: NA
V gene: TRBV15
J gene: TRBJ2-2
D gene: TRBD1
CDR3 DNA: TGTGCCACCAGCCGGGACAGGGGGCCCGGGGAGCTGTTTTTT
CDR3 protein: CATSRDRGPGELFF

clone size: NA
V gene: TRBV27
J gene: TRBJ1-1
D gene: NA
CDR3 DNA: TGTGCCAGCAGTCTCCTCCTAGGGGGGAACACTGAAGCTTTCTTT
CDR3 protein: CASSLLLGGNTEAFF

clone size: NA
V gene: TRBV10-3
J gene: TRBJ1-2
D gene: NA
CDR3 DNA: TGTGCCATCAGTGATCCGGGATTGGGCTATGGCTACACCTTC
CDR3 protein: CAISDPGLGYGYTF

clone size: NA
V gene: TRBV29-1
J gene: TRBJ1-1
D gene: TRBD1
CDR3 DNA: TGCAGCTTCACGACCGACAGGGGGAACACTGAAGCTTTCTTT
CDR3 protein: CSFTTDRGNTEAFF

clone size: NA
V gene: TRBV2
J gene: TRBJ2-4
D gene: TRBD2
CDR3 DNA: TGTGCCAGCAGCGAAAAACTAGCGGCTAAAAACATTCAGTACTTC
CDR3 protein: CASSEKLAAKNIQYF

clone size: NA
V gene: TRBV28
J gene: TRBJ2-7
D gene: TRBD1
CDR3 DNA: TGTGCCAGCAGTCCCCCCAGGTGGGACAGATTCTCCTACGAGCAGTACTTC
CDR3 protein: CASSPPRWDRFSYEQYF

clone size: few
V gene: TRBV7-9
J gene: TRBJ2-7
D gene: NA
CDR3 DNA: TGTGCCAGCAGCTTAGCGTTGGGTTCAGGGGCCTACGAGCAGTACTTC
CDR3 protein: CASSLALGSGAYEQYF

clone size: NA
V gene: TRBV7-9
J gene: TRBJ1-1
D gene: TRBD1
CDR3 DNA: TGTGCCAGCAGCTTAGAGGGGACAGGGACTGAAGCTTTCTTT
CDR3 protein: CASSLEGTGTEAFF

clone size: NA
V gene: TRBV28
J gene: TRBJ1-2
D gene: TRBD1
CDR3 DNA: TGTGCCAGCAGTCAGGACAGGGGGTATGGCTACACCTTC
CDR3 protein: CASSQDRGYGYTF

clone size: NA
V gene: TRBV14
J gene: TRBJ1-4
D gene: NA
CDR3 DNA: TGTGCCAGCAGCCAATTGGGGGGTGTTCTTGTTGAAAAACTGTTTTTT
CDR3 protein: CASSQLGGVLVEKLFF

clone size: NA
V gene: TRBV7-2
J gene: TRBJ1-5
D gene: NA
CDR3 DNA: TGTGCCAGCAGCCAATCGGTCAATCAGCCCCAGCATTTT
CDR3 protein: CASSQSVNQPQHF

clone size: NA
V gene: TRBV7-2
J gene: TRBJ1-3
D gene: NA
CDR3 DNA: TGTGCCAGCAGCCCGGACATCTCTGGAAACACCATATATTTT
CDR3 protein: CASSPDISGNTIYF

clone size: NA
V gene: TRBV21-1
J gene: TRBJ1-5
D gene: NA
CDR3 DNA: TGTGCCAGCAGCATTCACACTCAGACTAACAATCAGCCCCAGCATTTT
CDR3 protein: CASSIHTQTNNQPQHF

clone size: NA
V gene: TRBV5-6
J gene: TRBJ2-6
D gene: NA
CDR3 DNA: TGTGCCAGCAGCCCCCAGGGGAGGGCCAACGTCCTGACTTTC
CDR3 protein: CASSPQGRANVLTF

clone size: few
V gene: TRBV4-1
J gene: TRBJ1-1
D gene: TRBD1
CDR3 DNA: TGCGCCAGCAGCCGCGCACAGGGGGGAAACACTGAAGCTTTCTTT
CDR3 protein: CASSRAQGGNTEAFF

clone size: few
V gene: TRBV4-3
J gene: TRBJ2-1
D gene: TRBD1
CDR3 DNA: TGCGCCAGCAGCCAAGATAGGGGGTTTCTGGGACAGATCTCCTACAATGAGCAGTTCTTC
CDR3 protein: CASSQDRGFLGQISYNEQFF

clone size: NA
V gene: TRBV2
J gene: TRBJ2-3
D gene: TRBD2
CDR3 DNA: TGTGCCAGCAGTGTTGGGACTAGCAGGGCAGATACGCAGTATTTT
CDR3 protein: CASSVGTSRADTQYF

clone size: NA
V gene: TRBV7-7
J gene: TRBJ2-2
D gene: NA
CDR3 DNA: TGTGCCAGCAGCCCAATGACAGGCCACTCCGGGGAGCTGTTTTTT
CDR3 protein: CASSPMTGHSGELFF

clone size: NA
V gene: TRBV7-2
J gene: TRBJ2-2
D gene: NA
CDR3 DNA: TGTGCCAGCAGCTTAATCAGTGCGCCGGGGTCACCCACCGGGGAGCTGTTTTTT
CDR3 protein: CASSLISAPGSPTGELFF

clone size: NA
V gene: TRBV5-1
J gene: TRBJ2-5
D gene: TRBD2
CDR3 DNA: TGCGCCAGCAGCCCGGGACTAGCGGGGGGGCAAGAGACCCAGTACTTC
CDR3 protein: CASSPGLAGGQETQYF

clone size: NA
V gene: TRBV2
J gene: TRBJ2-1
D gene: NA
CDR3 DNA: TGTGCCAGCAGTAGGAGGAATGAGCAGTTCTTC
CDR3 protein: CASSRRNEQFF

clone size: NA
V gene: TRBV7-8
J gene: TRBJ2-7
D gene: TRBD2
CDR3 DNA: TGTGCCAGCAGGGGGCAGGGACTAGACGAGCAGTACTTC
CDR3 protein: CASRGQGLDEQYF

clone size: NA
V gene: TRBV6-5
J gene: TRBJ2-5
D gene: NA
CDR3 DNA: TGTGCCAGCAGCCTCACGGGGGAGGAGACCCAGTACTTC
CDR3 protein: CASSLTGEETQYF

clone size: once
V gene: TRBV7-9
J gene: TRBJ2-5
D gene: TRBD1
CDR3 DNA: TGTGCCAGCAGCGCTCCCGGGACAGGAGAGACCCAGTACTTC
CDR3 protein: CASSAPGTGETQYF

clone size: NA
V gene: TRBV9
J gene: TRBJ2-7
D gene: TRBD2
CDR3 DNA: TGTGCCAGCAGCGTTGGGGAGGGCGATCGGCAGTACTTC
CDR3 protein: CASSVGEGDRQYF

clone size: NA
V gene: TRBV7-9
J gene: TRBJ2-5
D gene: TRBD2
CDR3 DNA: TGTGCCAGCAGCCAGACTAGCGGGGGATTGGAGACTCAGTACTTC
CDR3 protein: CASSQTSGGLETQYF

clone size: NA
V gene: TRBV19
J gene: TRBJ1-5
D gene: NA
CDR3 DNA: TGTGCCAGTAGTATAGAAACAGGACAGCCCCAGCATTTT
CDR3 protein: CASSIETGQPQHF

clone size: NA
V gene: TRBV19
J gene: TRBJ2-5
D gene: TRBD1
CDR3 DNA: TGTGCCAGTAGTACCCACCGGGACAGGTACCAAGAGACCCAGTACTTC
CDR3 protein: CASSTHRDRYQETQYF

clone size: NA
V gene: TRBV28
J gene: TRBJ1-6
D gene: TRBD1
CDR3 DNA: TGTGCCAGCAGACTACAGGGGGGTGGGAATTCACCCCTCCACTTT
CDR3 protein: CASRLQGGGNSPLHF

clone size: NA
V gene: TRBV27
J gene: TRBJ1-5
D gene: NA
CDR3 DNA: TGTGCCAGCAGTTTAGGGCCTTTACAGCCCCAGCATTTT
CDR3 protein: CASSLGPLQPQHF

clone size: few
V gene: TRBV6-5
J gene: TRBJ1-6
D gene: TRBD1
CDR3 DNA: TGTGCCAGCAGTTCAAAGACAGGGTTTAATTCACCCCTCCACTTT
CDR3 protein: CASSSKTGFNSPLHF

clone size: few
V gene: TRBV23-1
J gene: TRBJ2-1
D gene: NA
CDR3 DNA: TGCGCCAGCAGTCAACAGACAAGCTACAATGAGCAGTTCTTC
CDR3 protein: CASSQQTSYNEQFF

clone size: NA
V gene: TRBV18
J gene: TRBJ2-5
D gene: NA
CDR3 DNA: TGTGCCAGCTCACCACTGAGGGGGACAAACCAAGAGACCCAGTACTTC
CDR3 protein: CASSPLRGTNQETQYF

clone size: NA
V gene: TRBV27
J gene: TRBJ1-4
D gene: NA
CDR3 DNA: TGTGCCAGCAGTTTATCAGTGGGGGGAACTAATGAAAAACTGTTTTTT
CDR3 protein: CASSLSVGGTNEKLFF

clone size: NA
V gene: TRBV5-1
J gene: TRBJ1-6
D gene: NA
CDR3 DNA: TGCGCCAGCAGCTCTGACAAGTCATCCCTCCACTTT
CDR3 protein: CASSSDKSSLHF

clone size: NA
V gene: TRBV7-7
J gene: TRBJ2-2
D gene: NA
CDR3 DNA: TGTGCCAGCAGCCTAGGGGCCAGCCCCGGGGAGCTGTTTTTT
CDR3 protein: CASSLGASPGELFF

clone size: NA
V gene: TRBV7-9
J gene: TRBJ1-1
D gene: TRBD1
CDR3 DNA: TGTGCCGGACTCAGGGGGTTTGGAACTGAAGCTTTCTTT
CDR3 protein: CAGLRGFGTEAFF

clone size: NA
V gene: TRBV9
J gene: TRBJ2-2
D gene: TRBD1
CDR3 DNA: TGTGCCAGCAGCGCCCAGGGGGCCTGGACCGGGGAGCTGTTTTTT
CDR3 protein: CASSAQGAWTGELFF

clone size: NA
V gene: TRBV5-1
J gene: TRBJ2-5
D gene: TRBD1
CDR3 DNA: TGCGCCAGCAGCCCGAGCGTGACAGGGGGATTAGAGACCCAGTACTTC
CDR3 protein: CASSPSVTGGLETQYF

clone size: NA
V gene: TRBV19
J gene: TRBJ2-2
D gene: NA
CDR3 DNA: TGTGCCAGTAGTATAGCGGGGGTGAACACCGGGGAGCTGTTTTTT
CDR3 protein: CASSIAGVNTGELFF

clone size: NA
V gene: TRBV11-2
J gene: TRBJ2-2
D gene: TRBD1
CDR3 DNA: TGTGCCAGCAGCTTAAATAGGGCAGGGGGAAACACCGGGGAGCTGTTTTTT
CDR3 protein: CASSLNRAGGNTGELFF

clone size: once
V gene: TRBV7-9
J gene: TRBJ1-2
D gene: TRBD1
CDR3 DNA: TGTGCCAGCAGCGAGGGACAGGGGGGGTGGAGTGGCTACACCTTC
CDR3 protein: CASSEGQGGWSGYTF

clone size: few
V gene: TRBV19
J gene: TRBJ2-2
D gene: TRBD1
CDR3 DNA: TGTGCCAGTAGTACTCGGGGACAGGGGCGGACCGGGGAGCTGTTTTTT
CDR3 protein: CASSTRGQGRTGELFF